This T cell receptor (beta chain) was captured in a study of early T cells in non-severe SARS-CoV-2 infection (dated by TCRdb to about 2021). Regarding the complete study: Bulk RNA from unsorted whole blood was used for TCR sequencing, so alpha and beta chains could not be paired.

To prepare the library, 5' RACE was applied. Sequencing instrument: NextSeq 500. The TCR library protocol attached unique molecular identifiers to individual cDNA molecules to correct for sequencing error and PCR bias. Both TCR alpha and beta chains were sequenced, and tight co-correlation was observed between alpha and beta sequence abundances in each sample. On the study's bioinformatics: Decombinator V4 was used to annotate the V gene, J gene and CDR3 of the TCR sequences. Expanded TCRs were defined as changing significantly between any two time points under a Poisson model with p below 0.0001. TCR abundances were normalised to the total number of TCRs sequenced per sample and expressed as counts per million. TRAV1-2 paired with TRAJ12, TRAJ20 or TRAJ33 defined MAIT TCRs, while TRAV10 paired with TRAJ18 defined iNKT TCRs. VDJdb, accessed on 1 November 2021, was searched for TCRs annotated for CMV, EBV and SARS-CoV-2, and TCRs annotated for more than one antigen were excluded. The public reads were run again by TCRdb, first through fastp at Q25 and then through MiXCR, and only productive beta chains were kept. Entries are consolidated by CDR3 protein sequence, retaining the most common genes and DNA. The V and J calls come from TCRdb's annotation, not from the publication. For this sample there are about 61,000 distinct CDR3 sequences; more than 10% appear just once. Together, the top ten hold 1% to 1.5% of the sample.

The germline V gene provides CDR1 SGHRS and CDR2 YFSETQ. The CDR3 numbers 15 residues from cysteine through phenylalanine. Left in the record is the CDR3 DNA by itself, 45 bases read in frame from the first base. As for this clonotype: There is no known antigen for this receptor. At one end, the junction sequence differs from germline, possibly due to a read error.

Study-wide conclusions, independent of this receptor: Matching against VDJdb was skewed toward anti-spike CD8 responses, likely underestimated virus-specific expansions, and missed private and CD4 specificities.

Set within a cohort of healthcare workers in London, UK, this nested case-control study involved weekly PCR testing of nasopharyngeal swabs along with blood sampling. Healthcare workers were recruited between 23 and 31 March 2020, during the week of the UK lockdown, and were followed weekly for up to roughly 15 weeks. This receptor was taken from an adult who was a healthcare worker with PCR-confirmed SARS-CoV-2 infection or an uninfected control (not recorded which). The donor label of this sample is uncertain. Recombination connected TRBV5-1 to TRBJ1-5; a weak D assignment points to TRBD1 (6 bases agree). The source was whole blood, collected at baseline. This receptor carries the CDR3 CASSFTGNSNQPQLF. The nucleotide sequence is TGCGCCAGCAGCTTCACAGGGAACAGCAATCAGCCCCAGCTTTTT.